The 3 T cell receptor beta chains given below trace back to one sample, sequenced in a study of blood T cell repertoires in COVID-19. The repertoire was sequenced with immunoSEQ multiplex PCR; TCRdb's copy has only in-frame clones and lacks some. The table includes under 250,000 clones, under 90% detected once. Material: peripheral blood. The receptor set was obtained from a man aged 50-59 years with COVID-19, enrolled during active disease.

This chain uses TRBV5-1 with TRBJ2-3; 7 nucleotides match TRBD2. Germline CDR1 and CDR2: SGHRS and YFSETQ. After removal of 7 bases from V and 5 bases from J, the junction contained 10 bases not matched to a gene. This CDR3 contains 14 residues. The CDR3 nucleotides are TGCGCCAGCTCCGGGGCGGGGGTCAGAGATACGCAGTATTTT. It specifies CASSGAGVRDTQYF.

The chain links TRBV15 to TRBJ2-1, with 7 positions matching TRBD2. The CDR3 is made up of 19 amino acids. V shed 0 bases, J shed 0 bases, and the junction held 11 bases outside the gene matches. Germline V CDR1 and CDR2: LNHNV, YYDKDF (reference sequence). This CDR3 is CATSRDLGLTISSYNEQFF. The CDR3 DNA reads TGTGCCACCAGCAGAGATCTGGGACTAACTATTAGCTCCTACAATGAGCAGTTCTTC.

The J gene is TRBJ1-1, the V gene TRBV7-2; D gene unclear. Germline CDR1 is SGHTA and CDR2 is FQGNSA. The CDR3 covers 15 residues. V dropped 1 base and J dropped 0 bases, with 9 bases sitting between them. The CDR3 is CASSLGVQLNTEAFF. The CDR3 nucleotides are TGTGCCAGCAGCTTAGGGGTACAGCTGAACACTGAAGCTTTCTTT. Full variable domain (missing parts from reference TRBV7-2 and TRBJ1-1): GAGVSQSPSNKVTEKGKDVELRCDPISGHTALYWYRQSLGQGLEFLIYFQGNSAPDKSGLPSDRFSAERTGGSVSTLTIQRTQQEDSAVYLCASSLGVQLNTEAFFGQGTRLTVV.